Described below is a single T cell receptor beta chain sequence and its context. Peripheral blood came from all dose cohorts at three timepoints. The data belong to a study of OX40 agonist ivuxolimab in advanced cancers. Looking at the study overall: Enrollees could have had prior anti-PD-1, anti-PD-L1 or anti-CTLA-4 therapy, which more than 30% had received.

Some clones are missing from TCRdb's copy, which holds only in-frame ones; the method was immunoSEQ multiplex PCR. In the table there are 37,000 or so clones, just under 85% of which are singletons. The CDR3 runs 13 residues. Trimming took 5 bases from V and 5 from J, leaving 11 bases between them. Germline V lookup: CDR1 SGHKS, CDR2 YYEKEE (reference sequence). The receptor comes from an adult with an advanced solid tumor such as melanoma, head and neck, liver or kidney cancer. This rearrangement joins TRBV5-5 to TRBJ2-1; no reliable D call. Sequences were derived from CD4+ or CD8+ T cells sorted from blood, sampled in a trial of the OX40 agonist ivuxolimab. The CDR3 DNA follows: TGTGCCAGCAGGCTCGGGCCCCACAATGAGCAGTTCTTC. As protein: CASRLGPHNEQFF. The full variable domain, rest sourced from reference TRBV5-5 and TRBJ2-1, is DAGVTQSPTHLIKTRGQQVTLRCSPISGHKSVSWYQQVLGQGPQFIFQYYEKEERGRGNFPDRFSARQFPNYSSELNVNALLLGDSALYLCASRLGPHNEQFFGPGTRLTVL.